The 15 T cell receptor beta chains presented below share a single source sample, sequenced in a study of early T cells in non-severe SARS-CoV-2 infection. Each CDR3 protein is one row after TCRdb ran MiXCR on the 5' RACE reads. The data hold 79,000 or so distinct CDR3 sequences, with roughly 12% observed a single time. The sequencing sample was made of whole blood. These receptors originate from an adult who was a healthcare worker with PCR-confirmed SARS-CoV-2 infection or an uninfected control (not recorded which).

The rearrangement uses TRBV25-1 and TRBJ2-5, with TRBD2 matching 7 bases. J was trimmed by 3 bases and V by 5 bases; bases with no gene match: 9. The germline gives CDR1 MGHDK, CDR2 SYGVNS. CDR3 length equals 15 residues. CDR3 bases: TGTGCCAGCAGTCAGACCAGCGGGATAAAAGAGACCCAGTACTTC. This codes for CASSQTSGIKETQYF.

This chain uses TRBV12-3 or TRBV12-4 with TRBJ2-7; 12 bases are a match to TRBD2. Losses at the gene ends were 5 bases for V and 6 bases for J; bases not matched to a gene: 5. The CDR3 sequence is 14 residues long. CDR3 in amino acids: CASSRLAGVGEQYF. CDR3 DNA: TGTGCCAGCAGTCGACTAGCGGGAGTTGGCGAGCAGTACTTC.

The gene calls are TRBV12-3 or TRBV12-4 and TRBJ2-3, with D perhaps TRBD2 (5 bases). The CDR3 covers 13 residues. V lost 6 bases to trimming and J lost 4 bases, with 11 bases between them. DNA for the CDR3: TGTGCCAGCAGCCTGAGGGTCGCAGATACGCAGTATTTT. Translation: CASSLRVADTQYF.

This clonotype was detected a few times. V gene TRBV3-1 combines with J gene TRBJ1-1, with D unclear. The V gene lost 1 base and the J gene lost 4 bases, with 1 base spanning the gap. The germline V gene encodes CDR1 LGHDT and CDR2 YNNKEL (reference sequence). CDR3 size: 11 residues. CDR3: CASSQGTEAFF. The CDR3, as DNA: TGTGCCAGCAGCCAAGGCACTGAAGCTTTCTTT.

Concerning this clonotype itself: A read error is possible here, since a much larger clone lies one base away. This rearrangement joins TRBV6-2 or TRBV6-3 to TRBJ1-1; D is unresolved. With 4 bases removed from V and 0 bases from J, the gap between germline ends came to 6 bases. Germline V lookup: CDR1 MNHEY, CDR2 SVGEGT. CDR3 size: 13 residues. The CDR3 here is CASSSVMNTEAFF. The CDR3 DNA is TGTGCCAGCAGTTCGGTAATGAACACTGAAGCTTTCTTT.

This clonotype was picked up many times. V usage is TRBV6-1 and J usage is TRBJ2-3; D call uncertain. The CDR3 runs to 17 residues. The V gene lost 2 bases and the J gene lost 4 bases, with 19 bases spanning the gap. Per germline, CDR1 MNHNS and CDR2 SASEGT. As DNA, the CDR3 is TGTGCCAGCAGTGAAAATCACGGCACCTGGGCACCAGATACGCAGTATTTT. Translation gives CASSENHGTWAPDTQYF.

V is TRBV14 and J is TRBJ2-5, with 8 nucleotides matching TRBD2. After removal of 2 bases from V and 5 bases from J, the junction contained 7 bases not matched to a gene. Germline V gene lookup returns CDR1 SGHDN and CDR2 FVKESK. This CDR3 spans 15 amino acids. The CDR3 region is CASSQTAGVGETQYF. CDR3 coding DNA: TGTGCCAGCAGCCAAACAGCGGGAGTAGGGGAGACCCAGTACTTC.

This clonotype has just a few counts. This chain links TRBV29-1 with TRBJ1-1; D possibly corresponds to TRBD1 (5 bases). V gave up 6 bases and J gave up 2 bases, with 7 bases separating them. CDR1 and CDR2 from the germline V gene are SQVTM and ANQGSEA. The CDR3 sequence is 11 residues long. This CDR3 reads CSVWTNTEAFF. DNA for the CDR3: TGCAGCGTATGGACAAACACTGAAGCTTTCTTT.

This clonotype was picked up many times. For the CDR3, the DNA is TGTGCCATCAGTCCAGTCATGAACACTGAAGCTTTCTTT. This translates into CAISPVMNTEAFF. The chain couples TRBV10-3 to TRBJ1-1; D unresolved. The CDR3 sequence is 13 residues long. Looked up from germline, CDR1 is ENHRY and CDR2 is SYGVKD. Trimming took 5 bases from V and 0 from J, leaving 7 bases between them.

DNA of the CDR3: TGTGCCACAAGACAGGGAGGAAACACCATATATTTT. Translation gives CATRQGGNTIYF. The gene calls are TRBV6-5 and TRBJ1-3, with 7 nucleotides matching TRBD1. CDR1 is MNHEY and CDR2 is SVGAGI in the germline V gene. Losses at the gene ends were 10 bases for V and 4 bases for J; bases not matched to a gene: 4. This CDR3 spans 12 amino acids.

V and J are TRBV20-1 and TRBJ1-2, with D possibly being TRBD1 (5 bases). This CDR3 spans 12 amino acids. The V gene's germline CDR1 is DFQATT and CDR2 SNEGSKA (reference sequence). This chain's CDR3 is CSGGAGRYGYTF. The CDR3 coding sequence is TGCAGCGGCGGGGCAGGCCGCTATGGCTACACCTTC.

This clonotype was seen more than once but under ten times. J is TRBJ2-7 and V is TRBV28; 12 nucleotides match TRBD2. The CDR3 contains 15 residues. Looked up from germline, CDR1 is MDHEN and CDR2 is SYDVKM. V dropped 6 bases and J dropped 3; count of bases not matched to a gene: 6. Here the CDR3 reads CASRYLAGGNYEQYF. CDR3 in DNA: TGTGCCAGCAGATACCTAGCGGGGGGGAACTACGAGCAGTACTTC.

This clonotype was seen ten or more times. The chain has TRBV7-2 and TRBJ2-3, with a weak D call TRBD1 (6 bases). Trimming cost V 1 base and J 0 bases, with 11 bases left between them. The CDR3 sequence is 16 residues long. CDR1 is SGHTA and CDR2 is FQGNSA in the germline V gene. CDR3 DNA: TGTGCCAGCAGCTTAGACAGGGATGGAAGCACAGATACGCAGTATTTT. Translation gives CASSLDRDGSTDTQYF.

This clonotype turned up a few times. V is TRBV18 and J is TRBJ1-2; D is possibly TRBD1 (5 bases). Germline V lookup: CDR1 KGHSH, CDR2 LQKENI. Trimming removed 3 bases from V and 4 bases from J, with 12 bases in between. The CDR3 spans 14 residues. The CDR3 reads CASSPGEGSYGYTF. CDR3 DNA: TGTGCCAGCTCACCGGGGGAGGGAAGCTATGGCTACACCTTC.

This clonotype turned up a few times. This chain connects TRBV6-6 to TRBJ2-2; 7 nucleotides match TRBD1. CDR1 is MNHNY, CDR2 SVGAGI, per germline (reference sequence). The CDR3 length is 13 residues. Losses at the gene ends were 2 bases for V and 6 bases for J; bases not matched to a gene: 0. The CDR3 protein is CASSYTGAGELFF. The CDR3, as DNA: TGTGCCAGCAGTTACACAGGGGCCGGGGAGCTGTTTTTT.